The 32 T cell receptor beta chains reported below all come from one sample, sequenced in a study of beta chain features in type 1 diabetes. Study conclusions and caveats: Among all four CD4+ subsets, Type 1 diabetes patients had TCRB CDR3s that were moderately but significantly shorter.

The antigens for these receptors are not known. TCRB transcripts that were expressed got sequenced, as all of the isolated RNA had been reverse transcribed. TCRdb's copy holds only in-frame clones and misses some; the assay was immunoSEQ multiplex PCR. This table has a few hundred thousand clones, over 12% appearing once. Sequencing was carried out using naive CD4+ T cells from blood. The receptor source for this set is a man in his late teens or twenties with type 1 diabetes.

The rearrangement links TRBV18 to TRBJ1-5; the match to TRBD1 covers 7 bases. CDR3 length: 15 amino acids. J gave up 2 bases and V 6 bases, and 7 bases lay outside the gene matches. Per germline, CDR1 KGHSH and CDR2 LQKENI. The CDR3: CASSPTTGGNQPQHF. The CDR3 DNA follows: TGTGCCAGCTCTCCGACAACAGGGGGCAATCAGCCCCAGCATTTT.

The V call is TRBV13, the J call TRBJ2-3; TRBD2 agrees at 11 bases. The CDR3 runs to 16 residues. With V trimmed by 6 bases and J by 4 bases, 9 bases remained unmatched. Germline V CDR1 and CDR2: PRHDT, FYEKMQ (reference sequence). The CDR3, as DNA: TGTGCCAGCAGTCGGCGACTAGCGGGACCGCCAGATACGCAGTATTTT. Protein sequence: CASSRRLAGPPDTQYF.

The rearrangement uses TRBV5-7 and TRBJ2-3; 8 positions match TRBD2. TRBV5-7 qualifies as an ORF whose function is uncertain. The CDR3 totals 18 residues. V lost 7 bases, J lost 4 bases, and 20 bases stayed unmatched. DNA of the CDR3: TGTGCCAGCCCCCCGCCCGGGGGGGCAAAGGGTTTGGCAGATACGCAGTATTTT. As protein: CASPPPGGAKGLADTQYF.

The chain uses TRBV29-1 and TRBJ2-4; D ambiguous. Trimming removed 3 bases at V and 0 bases at J, with 6 bases between. This CDR3 region has 13 residues. Germline assignment: CDR1 SQVTM and CDR2 ANQGSEA. The CDR3 nucleotides read TGCAGCGTTGAGTTGGCAGCCAAAAACATTCAGTACTTC. This codes for CSVELAAKNIQYF.

This clone was found a few times. V and J are TRBV5-1 and TRBJ2-6; 8 bases fit TRBD1. V gave up 2 bases and J gave up 5 bases; unmatched junction bases: 3. CDR1 and CDR2 from the germline V gene are SGHRS and YFSETQ. The CDR3 is made up of 15 amino acids. The CDR3 loop reads CASSLDRGRANVLTF. The CDR3 DNA sequence: TGCGCCAGCAGCTTAGACAGGGGTCGGGCCAACGTCCTGACTTTC.

The chain links TRBV7-2 to TRBJ2-5, with D unclear. The germline V and J ends were trimmed by 5 bases and 0 bases, with 10 bases remaining between them. This CDR3 spans 14 amino acids. Germline CDR1 is SGHTA and CDR2 is FQGNSA. Written as DNA, the CDR3 is TGTGCCAGCAGCCACGCTAGAAACCAAGAGACCCAGTACTTC. Its protein is CASSHARNQETQYF.

This clone was seen more than once but under ten times. This chain uses TRBV9 with TRBJ1-2; TRBD1 is a possible D gene (6 bases). The length of the CDR3 is 14 residues. Germline CDR1 SGDLS, CDR2 YYNGEE. V was clipped by 0 bases and J by 2 bases, with 8 bases between them. The CDR3 here is CASSVGDINYGYTF. The CDR3 DNA reads as TGTGCCAGCAGCGTAGGGGACATAAACTATGGCTACACCTTC.

The V and J genes are TRBV19 and TRBJ1-1, with a possible D match to TRBD1 (6 bases). Trimming cost V 7 bases and J 1 base, with 13 bases left between them. Germline CDR1 is LNHDA and CDR2 is SQIVND (reference sequence). CDR3 length: 14 residues. The CDR3 sequence: CASISRGGNTEAFF. The CDR3 DNA reads TGTGCCAGTATTAGTCGAGGGGGGAACACTGAAGCTTTCTTT.

V usage is TRBV5-6 and J usage is TRBJ2-1; 13 positions agree with TRBD2. This CDR3 is built from 15 residues. V lost 4 bases, J lost 5 bases, and 3 bases stayed unmatched. CDR1 is SGHDT and CDR2 is YYEEEE in the germline V gene. For the CDR3, the DNA is TGTGCCAGCAGCCACGGACTAGCGGGGGACAATGAGCAGTTCTTC. Residues: CASSHGLAGDNEQFF.

This clone has only a few counts. The J gene is TRBJ2-1, the V gene TRBV21-1; TRBD2, the table's D call, lacks a check against the DNA. TRBV21-1 is deemed a pseudogene. The CDR3 totals 16 residues. For the CDR3, the DNA is TGTGCCAGCAGCAAAAAGCGGGGGGGTTACTACAATGAGCAGTTCTTC. Translation: CASSKKRGGYYNEQFF.

The chain carries TRBV4-3 and TRBJ2-3, with D perhaps matching TRBD1 (5 bases). The CDR3 runs to 17 residues. Looked up from germline, CDR1 is LGHNA and CDR2 is YSLEER. The V and J ends lost 4 bases and 5 bases respectively, with 22 bases between them. The CDR3 is CASSLKDSPVPRDTQYF. CDR3 nucleotides: TGCGCCAGCAGCCTCAAAGACAGCCCAGTCCCCCGAGATACGCAGTATTTT.

The chain couples TRBV6-5 to TRBJ1-1; perhaps TRBD1 as D (6 bases). The CDR3 totals 15 residues. Germline V gene sequence: CDR1 MNHEY, CDR2 SVGAGI. The V end lost 6 bases, the J end lost 2 bases, and 16 bases lay between the germline ends. The CDR3 spells CASRLLPGHNTEAFF. The CDR3 DNA follows: TGTGCCAGCAGATTACTTCCGGGACACAACACTGAAGCTTTCTTT.

Details on this clone: One end of the junction is discordant with germline, which a read error may explain. V gene TRBV29-1 combines with J gene TRBJ2-7; the match to TRBD1 covers 9 bases. Germline-derived CDR1 and CDR2 are SQVTM and ANQGSEA. The CDR3 is 13 residues long. Here the CDR3 DNA reads TGCAGCGTGAAGGGACAGGGTGTGTACGGGCAGTACTTC. It is translated as CSVKGQGVYGQYF.

J is TRBJ2-5 and V is TRBV11-2; D is ambiguous. The CDR3 is 12 residues long. Between the trimmed V and J ends, which lost 5 bases and 4 bases, there was a span of 8 bases. Germline assignment: CDR1 SGHAT and CDR2 FQNNGV. The CDR3 protein is CASSTERETQYF. CDR3 coding DNA: TGTGCCAGCAGCACAGAGAGAGAGACCCAGTACTTC.

The chain joins TRBV5-1 to TRBJ2-7; TRBD1 matches 8 bases. The CDR3 length is 14 residues. Germline V lookup: CDR1 SGHRS, CDR2 YFSETQ. J lost 3 bases, V lost 4 bases, and 6 bases had no gene match. The CDR3 spells CASSPRTGSYEQYF. The CDR3 DNA is TGCGCCAGCAGCCCCAGGACAGGGAGCTACGAGCAGTACTTC.

The chain employs TRBV30 and TRBJ1-5; the match to TRBD1 covers 9 bases. The CDR3 has 14 residues. Germline assignment: CDR1 GTSNPN and CDR2 SVGIG (reference sequence). After removal of 0 bases from V and 6 bases from J, the junction contained 3 bases not matched to a gene. The CDR3 spells CAWSVTGGGQPQHF. The DNA for the CDR3 is TGTGCCTGGAGTGTTACAGGGGGCGGTCAGCCCCAGCATTTT.

This clone was detected a few times. This chain connects TRBV5-1 to TRBJ1-2; a possible D gene is TRBD1 (5 bases). The V end was cut by 3 bases, the J end by 4 bases, with 16 bases between. This CDR3 has 15 amino acids. Germline lookup yields CDR1 SGHRS and CDR2 YFSETQ. CDR3 sequence (DNA): TGCGCCAGCAGCTGGGACCACGGGGGAAGCTATGGCTACACCTTC. This codes for CASSWDHGGSYGYTF.

This clone has just a few counts. The rearrangement joins TRBV2 to TRBJ2-7; tentatively, D is TRBD1 (6 bases). Trimming took off 6 bases at V and 1 base at J, with 7 bases between the two ends. The CDR3 totals 12 residues. Germline lookup yields CDR1 SNHLY and CDR2 FYNNEI. CDR3 residues: CASRDSSYEQYF. The CDR3 DNA reads TGTGCCAGCAGGGACAGTTCCTACGAGCAGTACTTC.

The chain recombines TRBV23-1 with TRBJ2-1; D is unresolved. TRBV23-1 is treated as an ORF (open reading frame) with a function not yet certain. The CDR3 covers 14 residues. Trimming pared 3 bases from V and 0 bases from J, leaving 6 bases between. The chain's CDR3 is CASSQFLSYNEQFF. As DNA, the CDR3 is TGCGCCAGCAGTCAGTTCCTCTCCTACAATGAGCAGTTCTTC.

The table lists this clone with a few counts. The rearrangement uses TRBV2 and TRBJ2-4; possibly TRBD2 for D (6 bases). Germline-derived CDR1 and CDR2 are SNHLY and FYNNEI. The CDR3 contains 13 residues. The ends were cut back, 8 bases at V and 5 bases at J, with 13 bases in the middle. CDR3 protein: CASVGGAQNIQYF. CDR3 DNA sequence: TGTGCCAGCGTGGGAGGAGCGCAAAACATTCAGTACTTC.

The chain combines TRBV5-6 with TRBJ2-7; D may be TRBD1 (6 bases). The CDR3 is 14 amino acids. V lost 6 bases, J lost 1 base, and 14 bases lay in between. Germline V gives CDR1 SGHDT, CDR2 YYEEEE. CDR3 DNA sequence: TGTGCCAGCACCAAAATCGACAGGTCCTACGAGCAGTACTTC. It yields the protein CASTKIDRSYEQYF.

There are a few counts of this clone. The CDR3 is CASSLARSAYNEQFF. The CDR3 nucleotides read TGCGCCAGCAGCTTGGCGAGGAGCGCCTACAATGAGCAGTTCTTC. The chain has TRBV5-1 and TRBJ2-1; no reliable D call. Germline V gives CDR1 SGHRS, CDR2 YFSETQ. The V gene lost 0 bases and the J gene lost 2 bases, with 9 bases spanning the gap. The CDR3 has 15 residues.

There are a few counts of this clone. V and J are TRBV28 and TRBJ2-7; 7 nucleotides agree with TRBD2. V gave up 10 bases and J gave up 0 bases; unmatched junction bases: 9. CDR1 is MDHEN, CDR2 SYDVKM, per germline. The CDR3 runs to 14 residues. This CDR3 is CATRRGGSSYEQYF. DNA for the CDR3: TGTGCCACGAGACGGGGAGGGAGCTCCTACGAGCAGTACTTC.

This clone has at least ten counts. The chain has TRBV23-1 and TRBJ2-7; 8 bases align to TRBD1. TRBV23-1 qualifies as an ORF whose function is uncertain. The CDR3 spans 13 residues. Trimming cost V 6 bases and J 7 bases; bases outside gene matches: 8. The CDR3, as DNA: TGCGCCAGCAGACCGGGACAGGAACGGGAGCAGTACTTC. The encoded protein is CASRPGQEREQYF.

This clone has a single count. CDR3 sequence (DNA): TGTGCCAGCAGTGGGGCGGGATCTAGCACAGATACGCAGTATTTT. Translating gives CASSGAGSSTDTQYF. The rearrangement links TRBV9 to TRBJ2-3; tentative D call: TRBD2 (6 bases). From germline, CDR1 is SGDLS and CDR2 YYNGEE. This CDR3 spans 15 amino acids. The germline V and J ends were trimmed by 5 bases and 0 bases, with 13 bases remaining between them.

The chain uses TRBV27 and TRBJ1-4; 10 bases map to TRBD1. Unmatched junction bases numbered 10, after V lost 4 bases and J lost 8 bases. The length of the CDR3 is 16 residues. CDR1 MNHEY and CDR2 SMNVEV come from the germline V gene (reference sequence). The CDR3 reads CASSSYSGTGVEKLFF. The CDR3 nucleotides read TGTGCCAGCAGTTCTTATTCCGGGACAGGGGTAGAAAAACTGTTTTTT.

The chain uses TRBV5-6 and TRBJ2-7, with 8 nucleotides matching TRBD2. The V segment lost 6 bases and the J segment 6 bases; nucleotides outside the gene matches: 11. The CDR3 runs 14 residues. Germline lookup yields CDR1 SGHDT and CDR2 YYEEEE. CDR3 protein: CASTRRGALVEQYF. CDR3 in DNA: TGTGCCAGCACCCGGCGGGGGGCCCTGGTCGAGCAGTACTTC. Complete variable domain (other parts from reference TRBV5-6 and TRBJ2-7): DAGVTQSPTHLIKTRGQQVTLRCSPKSGHDTVSWYQQALGQGPQFIFQYYEEEERQRGNFPDRFSGHQFPNYSSELNVNALLLGDSALYLCASTRRGALVEQYFGPGTRLTVT.

The chain combines TRBV6-5 with TRBJ2-3; 7 bases align to TRBD1. The CDR3 sequence is 14 residues long. Germline CDR1 reads MNHEY; CDR2 reads SVGAGI. V shed 2 bases, J shed 6 bases, and the junction held 5 bases outside the gene matches. CDR3 residues: CASSYATGSDTQYF. CDR3 in DNA: TGTGCCAGCAGTTACGCGACAGGGTCGGATACGCAGTATTTT.

J is TRBJ2-7 and V is TRBV5-4; TRBD2 matches at 8 bases. The CDR3 is 16 amino acids. CDR1 is SGHNT, CDR2 YYREEE, per germline (reference sequence). The ends lost 4 bases at V and 2 bases at J; junction bases unmatched: 11. The CDR3 nucleotides read TGTGCCAGCAGCCCGCCCGGGACTAGACTTGCCTACGAGCAGTACTTC. Translation gives CASSPPGTRLAYEQYF.

The chain employs TRBV28 and TRBJ2-7; 7 bases line up with TRBD1. Per germline, CDR1 MDHEN and CDR2 SYDVKM. With V trimmed by 3 bases and J by 6 bases, 5 bases remained unmatched. The CDR3 sequence is 13 residues long. The CDR3 DNA is TGTGCCAGCAGTTTGGTAGGGGGCGGCGAGCAGTACTTC. Amino acid sequence: CASSLVGGGEQYF.

This clone was seen more than once but under ten times. V and J are TRBV4-1 and TRBJ2-1; TRBD1 is a possible D gene (6 bases). Germline V gene sequence: CDR1 MGHRA, CDR2 YSYEKL. The CDR3 extends over 16 amino acids. With 2 bases removed from V and 12 bases from J, the gap between germline ends came to 23 bases. This CDR3 is CASSQRFGQQTLRQFF. The CDR3 nucleotides are TGCGCCAGCAGCCAACGCTTCGGACAGCAGACCCTTAGGCAGTTCTTC.

A single count supports this clone. V usage is TRBV5-4 and J usage is TRBJ2-1; 12 nucleotides line up with TRBD2. This CDR3 has 15 residues. The V and J ends lost 3 bases and 8 bases, in that order; junction bases with no gene match: 6. Germline V gene sequence: CDR1 SGHNT, CDR2 YYREEE (reference sequence). CDR3 DNA sequence: TGTGCCAGCAGCTCCCTAGCGGGAGGGATCCATGAGCAGTTCTTC. It encodes CASSSLAGGIHEQFF.